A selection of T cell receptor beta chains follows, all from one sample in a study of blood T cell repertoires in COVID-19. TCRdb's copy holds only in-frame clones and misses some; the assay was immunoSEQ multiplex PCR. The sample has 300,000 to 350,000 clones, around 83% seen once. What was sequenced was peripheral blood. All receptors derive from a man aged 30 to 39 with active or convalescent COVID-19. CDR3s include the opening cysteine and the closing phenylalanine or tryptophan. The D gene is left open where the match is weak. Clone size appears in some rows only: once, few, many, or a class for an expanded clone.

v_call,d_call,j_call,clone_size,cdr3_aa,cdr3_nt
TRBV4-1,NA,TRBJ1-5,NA,CASSPRGGNQPQHF,TGCGCCAGCAGCCCCAGGGGTGGCAATCAGCCCCAGCATTTT
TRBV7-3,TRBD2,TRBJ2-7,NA,CASSPAGLGYEQYF,TGTGCCAGCAGCCCAGCGGGGCTTGGGTACGAGCAGTACTTC
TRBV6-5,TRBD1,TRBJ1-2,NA,CASSSRDRGRYTF,TGTGCCAGCAGTTCCCGGGACAGGGGTCGCTACACCTTC
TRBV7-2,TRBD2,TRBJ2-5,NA,CASSSRRGVQETQYF,TGTGCCAGCAGCTCTCGGCGGGGGGTACAAGAGACCCAGTACTTC
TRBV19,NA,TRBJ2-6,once,CASTGSHSGANVLTF,TGTGCCAGTACCGGGTCACACTCTGGGGCCAACGTCCTGACTTTC
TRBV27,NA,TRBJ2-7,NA,CASSRGSSYEQYF,TGTGCCAGCAGCCGGGGGAGCTCCTACGAGCAGTACTTC
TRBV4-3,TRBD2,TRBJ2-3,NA,CASSQVSGMGDTQYF,TGCGCCAGCAGCCAAGTAAGCGGGATGGGAGATACGCAGTATTTT
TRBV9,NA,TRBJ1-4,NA,CASSAATEGEKLFF,TGTGCCAGCAGCGCCGCAACCGAGGGTGAAAAACTGTTTTTT
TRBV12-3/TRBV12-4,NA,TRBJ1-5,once,CASSSNQPQHF,TGTGCCAGCAGCTCCAATCAGCCCCAGCATTTT
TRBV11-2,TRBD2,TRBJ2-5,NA,CASTVGGGKTQYF,TGTGCCAGCACCGTGGGGGGGGGAAAGACCCAGTACTTC
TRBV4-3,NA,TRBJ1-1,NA,CASSQEGEGNTEAFF,TGCGCCAGCAGCCAAGAAGGGGAAGGGAACACTGAAGCTTTCTTT
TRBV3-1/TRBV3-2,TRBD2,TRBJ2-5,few,CASSPREEETQYF,TGTGCCAGCAGCCCCCGGGAGGAAGAGACCCAGTACTTC
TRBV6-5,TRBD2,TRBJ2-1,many,CASRLGLAGEQFF,TGTGCCAGCAGACTCGGACTAGCGGGTGAGCAGTTCTTC
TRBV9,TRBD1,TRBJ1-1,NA,CASSVARTGPSSF,TGTGCCAGCAGCGTAGCTAGGACAGGGCCCAGTTCCTTT
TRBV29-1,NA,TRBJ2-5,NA,CSVDGGAWIEETQYF,TGCAGCGTTGATGGGGGGGCCTGGATTGAAGAGACCCAGTACTTC
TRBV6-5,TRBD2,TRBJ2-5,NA,CASRGTTQETQYF,TGTGCCAGCAGAGGGACTACCCAAGAGACCCAGTACTTC
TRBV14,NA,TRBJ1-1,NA,CASSQGQNTEAFF,TGTGCCAGCAGCCAAGGGCAAAACACTGAAGCTTTCTTT
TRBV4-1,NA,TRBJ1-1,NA,CASSPSGGTEAFF,TGCGCCAGCAGCCCGTCAGGAGGCACTGAAGCTTTCTTT
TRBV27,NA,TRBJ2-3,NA,CASSSPSKLGWTDTQYF,TGTGCCAGCAGTTCCCCTTCTAAGCTAGGCTGGACAGATACGCAGTATTTT
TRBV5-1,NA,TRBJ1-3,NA,CASSSQGSGNTIYF,TGCGCCAGCAGCTCTCAGGGCTCTGGAAACACCATATATTTT
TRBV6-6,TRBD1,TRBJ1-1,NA,CASSSIRGLNTEAFF,TGTGCCAGCAGTTCAATCAGGGGGCTGAACACTGAAGCTTTCTTT
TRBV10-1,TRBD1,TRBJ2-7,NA,CASSESQDSKGQPQEQYF,TGCGCCAGCAGTGAGTCGCAGGACTCAAAGGGACAGCCACAGGAGCAGTACTTC
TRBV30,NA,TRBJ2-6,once,CAWSWASGASGANVLTF,TGTGCCTGGAGTTGGGCTTCAGGGGCCTCTGGGGCCAACGTCCTGACTTTC
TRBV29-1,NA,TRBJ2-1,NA,CSVAVRDLVGNEQFF,TGCAGCGTCGCCGTAAGGGACTTGGTGGGAAATGAGCAGTTCTTC
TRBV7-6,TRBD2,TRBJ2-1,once,CASCLAGGYNNEQFF,TGTGCCAGCTGTCTAGCGGGGGGATATAACAATGAGCAGTTCTTC
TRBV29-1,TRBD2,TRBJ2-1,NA,CSVLSGSAGNEQFF,TGCAGCGTTCTCAGCGGGAGTGCAGGAAATGAGCAGTTCTTC
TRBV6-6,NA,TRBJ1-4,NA,CASSYSGGRTEKLFF,TGTGCCAGCAGTTACTCGGGAGGGCGGACTGAAAAACTGTTTTTT
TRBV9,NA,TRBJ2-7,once,CASSVDRVAYEQYF,TGTGCCAGCAGCGTAGACAGGGTGGCCTACGAGCAGTACTTC
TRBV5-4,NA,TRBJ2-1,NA,CASSLGQFRQFF,TGTGCCAGCAGCTTGGGCCAATTTAGGCAGTTCTTC
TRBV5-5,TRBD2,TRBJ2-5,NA,CASSLLAGGQETQYF,TGTGCCAGCAGCTTGCTAGCGGGGGGGCAAGAGACCCAGTACTTC
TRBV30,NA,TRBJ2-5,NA,CAWRVDRGGQETQYF,TGTGCCTGGAGGGTAGACAGGGGAGGGCAAGAGACCCAGTACTTC
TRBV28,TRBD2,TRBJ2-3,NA,CASSSPGLGTEDTQYF,TGTGCCAGCAGCTCACCCGGACTAGGAACGGAAGATACGCAGTATTTT
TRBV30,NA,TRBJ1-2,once,CASTSLFNYGYTF,TGTGCCTCTACCTCCCTATTTAACTATGGCTACACCTTC
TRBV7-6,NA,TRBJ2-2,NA,CASSLVAGNTGELFF,TGTGCCAGCAGCTTAGTGGCAGGGAACACCGGGGAGCTGTTTTTT
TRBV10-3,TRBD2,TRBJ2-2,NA,CAIRGLADTGELFF,TGTGCCATCAGGGGTCTAGCGGACACCGGGGAGCTGTTTTTT
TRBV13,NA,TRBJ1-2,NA,CASSFSRGISYGYTF,TGTGCCAGCAGCTTCTCAAGGGGCATATCTTATGGCTACACCTTC
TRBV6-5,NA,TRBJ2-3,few,CASSWSYTDTQYF,TGTGCCAGCAGTTGGTCCTACACAGATACGCAGTATTTT
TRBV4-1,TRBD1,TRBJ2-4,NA,CASSQAWTGGYQNIQYF,TGCGCCAGCAGCCAAGCCTGGACAGGGGGCTATCAGAACATTCAGTACTTC
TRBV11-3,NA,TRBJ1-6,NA,CASSLDAAANSPLHF,TGTGCCAGCAGCTTAGACGCGGCAGCGAATTCACCCCTCCACTTT
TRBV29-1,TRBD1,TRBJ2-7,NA,CSVDRGWTGDEQYF,TGCAGCGTCGACAGGGGTTGGACTGGTGACGAGCAGTACTTC
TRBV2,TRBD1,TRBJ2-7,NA,CASSGQGAGYEQYF,TGTGCCAGCAGTGGGCAGGGGGCGGGGTACGAGCAGTACTTC
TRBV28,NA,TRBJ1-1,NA,CASSSPTTMNTEAFF,TGTGCCAGCAGCTCCCCCACGACAATGAACACTGAAGCTTTCTTT
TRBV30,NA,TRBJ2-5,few,CASGETQYF,TGTGCCTCAGGGGAGACCCAGTACTTC
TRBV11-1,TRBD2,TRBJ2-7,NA,CASSGLAGGSYEQYF,TGTGCCAGCAGCGGATTAGCGGGAGGTAGCTACGAGCAGTACTTC
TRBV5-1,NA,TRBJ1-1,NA,CASSLVGGRAEAFF,TGCGCCAGCAGCTTGGTCGGGGGGCGGGCTGAAGCTTTCTTT
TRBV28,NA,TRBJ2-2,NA,CASTPDTANTGELFF,TGTGCCAGCACCCCGGACACTGCGAACACCGGGGAGCTGTTTTTT